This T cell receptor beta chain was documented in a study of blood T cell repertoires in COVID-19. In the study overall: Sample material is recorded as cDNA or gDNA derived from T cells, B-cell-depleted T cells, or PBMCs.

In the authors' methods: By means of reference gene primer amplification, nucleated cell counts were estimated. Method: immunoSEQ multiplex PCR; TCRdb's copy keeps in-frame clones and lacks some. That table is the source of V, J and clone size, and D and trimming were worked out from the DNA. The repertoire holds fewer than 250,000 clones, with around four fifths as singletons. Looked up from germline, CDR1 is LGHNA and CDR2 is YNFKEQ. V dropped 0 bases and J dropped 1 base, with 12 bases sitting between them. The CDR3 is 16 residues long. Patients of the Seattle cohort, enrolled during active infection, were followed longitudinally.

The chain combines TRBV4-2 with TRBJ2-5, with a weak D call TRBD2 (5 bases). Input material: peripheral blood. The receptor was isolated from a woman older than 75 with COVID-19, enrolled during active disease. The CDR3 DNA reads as TGTGCCAGCAGCCAAGACTCGAGTAGCGCCCAAGAGACCCAGTACTTC. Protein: CASSQDSSSAQETQYF.